Below, one T cell receptor (beta chain) is given with its context. The sample originates from a study of blood T cell repertoires in COVID-19. Study background: Both acute and convalescent COVID-19 samples were obtained from the United States, Italy and Spain. From T cells, B-cell-depleted T cells, or PBMCs came the material, which was cDNA or gDNA.

In the study's own analysis: Cell counts per sample came from amplifying reference gene primers. The repertoire was sequenced with immunoSEQ multiplex PCR; TCRdb's copy has only in-frame clones and lacks some. V, J and clone size were drawn from that table, and D and trimming were deduced from the DNA. This sample has around 190,000 clones, with less than 80% found just once. This CDR3 comprises 12 residues. V was cut by 2 bases and J by 4 bases, with 5 bases left in between. The germline V gene has CDR1 LGHNA and CDR2 YSLEER. Specimen: peripheral blood. The clonotype originates from a woman in her 50s with acute or convalescent COVID-19. V gene TRBV4-3 combines with J gene TRBJ1-1; unclear D gene. In DNA, the CDR3 is TGCGCCAGCAGCCAATCGGGCACTGAAGCTTTCTTT. It encodes CASSQSGTEAFF.